Shown below are 9 T cell receptor beta chains from a single sample sequenced in a study of OX40 agonist ivuxolimab in advanced cancers. Sequencing used immunoSEQ multiplex PCR; TCRdb keeps in-frame clones, though not all of them. Of some 45,000 clones in the sample, roughly nine tenths were seen once. Sequencing was performed on CD4+ or CD8+ T cells sorted from blood, taken in a trial of the OX40 agonist ivuxolimab. These receptors all stem from an adult with an advanced solid tumor such as melanoma, head and neck, liver or kidney cancer.

CDR3 residues: CASSAIGSTQETQYF. The CDR3 bases are TGTGCCAGCAGTGCCATCGGTAGCACCCAAGAGACCCAGTACTTC. The chain employs TRBV2 and TRBJ2-5; unclear D gene. This CDR3 is built from 15 residues. The V end was cut by 4 bases, the J end by 1 base, with 13 bases between. Germline assignment: CDR1 SNHLY and CDR2 FYNNEI.

This chain joins TRBV5-1 and TRBJ2-3; maybe TRBD1 (5 bases). From germline, CDR1 is SGHRS and CDR2 YFSETQ. The CDR3 extends over 12 amino acids. Trimming shortened V by 5 bases and J by 5 bases, and 9 bases separated the two germline ends. The CDR3 sequence: CASRDTKDTQYF. The CDR3, as DNA: TGCGCCAGCAGGGACACCAAAGATACGCAGTATTTT.

The genes are TRBV11-2 and TRBJ2-5; 10 bases line up with TRBD2. The CDR3 runs 19 residues. The ends lost 5 bases at V and 5 bases at J; junction bases unmatched: 20. CDR1 SGHAT and CDR2 FQNNGV come from the germline V gene. The CDR3: CASSQAMSPGLAFPETQYF. The CDR3 DNA follows: TGTGCCAGCAGCCAGGCGATGTCCCCGGGACTAGCGTTCCCGGAGACCCAGTACTTC.

This clone was observed once. This rearrangement joins TRBV2 to TRBJ2-7; 8 positions agree with TRBD1. Germline values: CDR1 SNHLY, CDR2 FYNNEI. V dropped 8 bases and J dropped 1; count of bases not matched to a gene: 4. The CDR3 consists of 13 residues. This CDR3 reads CASGGQGSYEQYF. The CDR3 coding sequence is TGTGCCAGCGGCGGACAGGGATCCTACGAGCAGTACTTC.

This chain uses TRBV2 with TRBJ2-7; 14 bases are shared with TRBD2. After removal of 4 bases from V and 6 bases from J, the junction contained 26 bases not matched to a gene. From germline, CDR1 is SNHLY and CDR2 FYNNEI. CDR3 size: 22 residues. The CDR3 loop reads CASSARGQGTSGSVLALGEQYF. For the CDR3, the DNA is TGTGCCAGCAGTGCACGCGGCCAAGGGACTAGCGGGAGTGTTTTGGCGCTAGGCGAGCAGTACTTC.

V gene TRBV2 combines with J gene TRBJ2-1; 7 nucleotides agree with TRBD2. J gave up 9 bases and V 8 bases, and 4 bases lay outside the gene matches. The CDR3 contains 11 residues. Looked up from germline, CDR1 is SNHLY and CDR2 is FYNNEI. The CDR3 region has the DNA TGTGCCAGCGCCCTAGCGGCTGAGCAGTTCTTC. This gives the protein CASALAAEQFF.

The chain recombines TRBV2 with TRBJ1-1, with D possibly being TRBD1 (6 bases). V was clipped by 8 bases and J by 2 bases, with 15 bases between them. Germline V gene data show CDR1 as SNHLY and CDR2 as FYNNEI. The CDR3 consists of 14 residues. Here the CDR3 DNA reads TGTGCCAGCCGTTCTAGGACAGAAAACACTGAAGCTTTCTTT. This codes for CASRSRTENTEAFF.

The V gene is TRBV15, the J gene TRBJ2-3; 7 nucleotides align to TRBD2. Germline CDR1 is LNHNV and CDR2 is YYDKDF (reference sequence). The CDR3 loop spans 16 amino acids. The junction had 3 bases not matched to a gene; V was cut back by 0 bases and J by 0 bases. The CDR3 sequence is CATSRDKGLSTDTQYF. The CDR3 region has the DNA TGTGCCACCAGCAGAGATAAGGGACTAAGCACAGATACGCAGTATTTT.

The chain carries TRBV6-1 and TRBJ1-5; D call uncertain. V dropped 0 bases and J dropped 8 bases, with 11 bases sitting between them. Germline V lookup: CDR1 MNHNS, CDR2 SASEGT. The CDR3 runs to 14 residues. CDR3 sequence reads: CASSEADGPEPQHF. CDR3 nucleotide sequence: TGTGCCAGCAGTGAAGCGGACGGGCCCGAGCCCCAGCATTTT.